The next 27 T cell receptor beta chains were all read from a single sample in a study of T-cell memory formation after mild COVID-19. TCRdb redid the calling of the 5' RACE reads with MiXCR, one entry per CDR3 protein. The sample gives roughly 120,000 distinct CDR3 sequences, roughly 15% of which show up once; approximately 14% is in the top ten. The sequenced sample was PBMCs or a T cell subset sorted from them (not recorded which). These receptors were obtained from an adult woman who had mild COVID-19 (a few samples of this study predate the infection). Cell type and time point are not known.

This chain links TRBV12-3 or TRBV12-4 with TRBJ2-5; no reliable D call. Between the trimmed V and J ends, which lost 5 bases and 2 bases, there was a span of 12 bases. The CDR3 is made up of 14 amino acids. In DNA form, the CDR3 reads TGTGCCAGCAGTATCAGTAGCCGTCAAGAGACCCAGTACTTC. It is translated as CASSISSRQETQYF.

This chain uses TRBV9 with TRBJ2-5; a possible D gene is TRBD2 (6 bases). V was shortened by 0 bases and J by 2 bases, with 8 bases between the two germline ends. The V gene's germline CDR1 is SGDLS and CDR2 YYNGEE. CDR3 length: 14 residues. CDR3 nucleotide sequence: TGTGCCAGCAGCGTAGACGCGGGGCAAGAGACCCAGTACTTC. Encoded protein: CASSVDAGQETQYF.

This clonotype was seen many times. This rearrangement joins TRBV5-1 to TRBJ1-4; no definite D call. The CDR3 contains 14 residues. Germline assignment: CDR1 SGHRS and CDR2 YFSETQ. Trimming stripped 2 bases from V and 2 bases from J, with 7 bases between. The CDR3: CASSLGGTNEKLFF. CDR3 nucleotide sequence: TGCGCCAGCAGCTTAGGCGGGACTAATGAAAAACTGTTTTTT.

CDR3 DNA sequence: TGCAGTGCAAGAATAGCGGGGGGGCGGTCAGATACGCAGTATTTT. It is translated as CSARIAGGRSDTQYF. The genes are TRBV20-1 and TRBJ2-3, with 11 bases that match TRBD2. Germline CDR1 is DFQATT and CDR2 is SNEGSKA (reference sequence). The CDR3 covers 15 residues. The J segment lost 4 bases and the V segment lost 6 bases, leaving 9 bases of the junction unmatched.

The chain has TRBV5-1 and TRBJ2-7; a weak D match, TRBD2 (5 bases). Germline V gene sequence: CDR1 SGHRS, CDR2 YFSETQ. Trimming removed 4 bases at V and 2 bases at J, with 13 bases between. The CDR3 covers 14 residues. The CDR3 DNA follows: TGCGCCAGCAGCAAGGAGGTCAGCCCCTACGAGCAGTACTTC. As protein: CASSKEVSPYEQYF.

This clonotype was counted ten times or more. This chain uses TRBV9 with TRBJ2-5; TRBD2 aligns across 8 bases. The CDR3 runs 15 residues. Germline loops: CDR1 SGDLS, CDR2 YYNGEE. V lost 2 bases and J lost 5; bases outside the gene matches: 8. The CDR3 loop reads CASSVGAGAGETQYF. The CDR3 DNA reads TGTGCCAGCAGCGTGGGAGCGGGAGCGGGTGAGACCCAGTACTTC.

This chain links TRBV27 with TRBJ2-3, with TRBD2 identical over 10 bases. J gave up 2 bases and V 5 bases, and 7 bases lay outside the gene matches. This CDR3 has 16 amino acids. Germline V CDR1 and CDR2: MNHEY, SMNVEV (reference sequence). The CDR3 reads CASSVRTSGATDTQYF. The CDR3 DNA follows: TGTGCCAGCAGTGTTAGGACTAGCGGAGCCACAGATACGCAGTATTTT.

The CDR3 coding sequence is TGTGCCAGCAGCCCGGGACATCTCCAAGAGACCCAGTACTTC. Its translation is CASSPGHLQETQYF. The chain recombines TRBV6-5 with TRBJ2-5, with a possible D match to TRBD1 (6 bases). The CDR3 runs to 14 residues. CDR1 MNHEY and CDR2 SVGAGI come from the germline V gene. V was pared by 6 bases and J by 1 base, with 12 bases between.

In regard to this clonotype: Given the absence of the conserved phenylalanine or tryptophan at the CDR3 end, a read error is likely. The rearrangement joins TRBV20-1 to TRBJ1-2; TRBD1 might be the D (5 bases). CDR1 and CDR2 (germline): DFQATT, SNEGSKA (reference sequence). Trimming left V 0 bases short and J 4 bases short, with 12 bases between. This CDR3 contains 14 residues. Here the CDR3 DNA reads TGCAGTGCTAGAGAGCAGGGACCCTTCTATGGCTACACCTTA. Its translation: CSAREQGPFYGYTL.

The CDR3 loop reads CSARTRAGLGYEQFF. The CDR3 coding sequence is TGCAGTGCTCGCACCAGAGCGGGATTGGGCTATGAGCAGTTCTTC. The J gene is TRBJ2-1, the V gene TRBV20-1; 7 bases match TRBD2. Germline assignment: CDR1 DFQATT and CDR2 SNEGSKA (reference sequence). The CDR3 totals 15 residues. The trim removed 5 bases at V and 8 bases at J, leaving 15 bases unmatched.

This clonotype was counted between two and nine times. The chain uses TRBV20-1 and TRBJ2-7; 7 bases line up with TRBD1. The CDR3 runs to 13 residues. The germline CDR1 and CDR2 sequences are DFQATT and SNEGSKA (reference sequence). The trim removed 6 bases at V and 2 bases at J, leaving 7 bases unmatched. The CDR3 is CSARDRLTYEQYF. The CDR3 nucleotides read TGCAGTGCCCGGGACAGACTAACCTACGAGCAGTACTTC.

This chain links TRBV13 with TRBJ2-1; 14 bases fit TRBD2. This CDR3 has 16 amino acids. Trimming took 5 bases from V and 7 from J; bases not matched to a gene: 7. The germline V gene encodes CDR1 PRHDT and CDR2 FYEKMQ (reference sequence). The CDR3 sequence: CASSRGLAGVGNEQFF. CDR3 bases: TGTGCCAGCAGCCGGGGACTAGCGGGAGTAGGAAATGAGCAGTTCTTC.

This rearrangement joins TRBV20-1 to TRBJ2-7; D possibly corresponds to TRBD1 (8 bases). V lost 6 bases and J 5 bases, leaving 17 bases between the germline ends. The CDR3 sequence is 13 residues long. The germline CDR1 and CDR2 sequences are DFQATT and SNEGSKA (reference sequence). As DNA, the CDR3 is TGCAGTGCCGAGACAGGGGAGGGAGACGAGCAGTACTTC. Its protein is CSAETGEGDEQYF.

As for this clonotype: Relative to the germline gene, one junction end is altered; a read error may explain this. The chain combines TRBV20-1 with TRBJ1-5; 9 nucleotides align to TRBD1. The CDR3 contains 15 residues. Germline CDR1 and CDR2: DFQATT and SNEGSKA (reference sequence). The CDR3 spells CSAKMGQGHNQTQHF. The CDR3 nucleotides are TGCAGTGCTAAAATGGGACAGGGACACAATCAGACCCAGCATTTT.

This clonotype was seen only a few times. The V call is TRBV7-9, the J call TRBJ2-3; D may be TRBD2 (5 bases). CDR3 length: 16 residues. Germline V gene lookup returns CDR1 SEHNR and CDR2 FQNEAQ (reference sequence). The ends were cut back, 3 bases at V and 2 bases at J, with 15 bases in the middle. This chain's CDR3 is CASSLKRIGLTDTQYF. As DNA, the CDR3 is TGTGCCAGCAGCTTGAAGCGGATAGGCCTCACAGATACGCAGTATTTT.

The CDR3 sequence is CASSSVNQPQHF. The DNA of the CDR3 is TGTGCCAGCAGCTCAGTTAATCAGCCCCAGCATTTT. The V and J genes are TRBV7-8 and TRBJ1-5; D remains ambiguous. V was shortened by 4 bases and J by 4 bases, with 5 bases between the two germline ends. CDR3 length: 12 amino acids. Germline V lookup: CDR1 SGHVS, CDR2 FQNEAQ.

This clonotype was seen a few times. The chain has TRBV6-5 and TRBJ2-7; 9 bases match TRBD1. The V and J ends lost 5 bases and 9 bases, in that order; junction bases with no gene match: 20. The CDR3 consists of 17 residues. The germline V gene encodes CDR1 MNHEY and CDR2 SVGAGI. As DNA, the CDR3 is TGTGCCAGCAGTAAGGGGGGTACCGGGACAGGGTCTTTTTTGCAGTACTTC. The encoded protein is CASSKGGTGTGSFLQYF.

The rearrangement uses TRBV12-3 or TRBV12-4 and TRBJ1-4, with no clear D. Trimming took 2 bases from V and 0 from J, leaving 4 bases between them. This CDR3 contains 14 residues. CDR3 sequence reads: CASSLTPTNEKLFF. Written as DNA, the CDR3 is TGTGCCAGCAGTTTAACCCCAACTAATGAAAAACTGTTTTTT.

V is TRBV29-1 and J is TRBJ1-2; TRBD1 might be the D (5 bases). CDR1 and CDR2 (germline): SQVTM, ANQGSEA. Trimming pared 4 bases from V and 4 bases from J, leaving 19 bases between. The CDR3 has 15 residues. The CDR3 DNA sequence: TGCAGCGTTGGGTCGGGGGGGGAACCCGGCTATGGCTACACCTTC. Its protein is CSVGSGGEPGYGYTF. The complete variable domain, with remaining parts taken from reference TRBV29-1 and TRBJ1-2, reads SAVISQKPSRDICQRGTSLTIQCQVDSQVTMMFWYRQQPGQSLTLIATANQGSEATYESGFVIDKFPISRPNLTFSTLTVSNMSPEDSSIYLCSVGSGGEPGYGYTFGSGTRLTVV.

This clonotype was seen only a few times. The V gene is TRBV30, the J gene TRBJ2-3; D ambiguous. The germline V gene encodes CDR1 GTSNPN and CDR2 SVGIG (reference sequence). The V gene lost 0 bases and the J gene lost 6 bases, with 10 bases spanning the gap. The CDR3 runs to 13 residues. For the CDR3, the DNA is TGTGCCTGGAGTGTGGAGTGGCAGGATACGCAGTATTTT. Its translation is CAWSVEWQDTQYF. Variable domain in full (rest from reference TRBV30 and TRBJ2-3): SQTIHQWPATLVQPVGSPLSLECTVEGTSNPNLYWYRQAAGRGLQLLFYSVGIGQISSEVPQNLSASRPQDRQFILSSKKLLLSDSGFYLCAWSVEWQDTQYFGPGTRLTVL.

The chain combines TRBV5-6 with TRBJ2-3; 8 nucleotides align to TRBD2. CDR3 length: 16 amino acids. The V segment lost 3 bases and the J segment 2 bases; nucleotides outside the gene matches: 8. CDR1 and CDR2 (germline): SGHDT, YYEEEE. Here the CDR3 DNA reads TGTGCCAGCAGCTGGAAGTTAGCGGGGAACACAGATACGCAGTATTTT. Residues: CASSWKLAGNTDTQYF.

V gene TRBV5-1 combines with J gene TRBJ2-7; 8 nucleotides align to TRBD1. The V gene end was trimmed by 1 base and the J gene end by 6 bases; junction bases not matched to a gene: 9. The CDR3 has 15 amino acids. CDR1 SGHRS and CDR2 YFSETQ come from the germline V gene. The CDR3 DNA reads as TGCGCCAGCAGCTTGTCGCAGGGGGCGCGGGCCGAGCAGTACTTC. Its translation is CASSLSQGARAEQYF.

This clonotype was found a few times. For the CDR3, the DNA is TGTGCCAGCAGCTTAGTCAGGCTGAACACTGAAGCTTTCTTT. Protein: CASSLVRLNTEAFF. The chain employs TRBV11-1 and TRBJ1-1; D unresolved. Germline assignment: CDR1 SGHAT and CDR2 FQDESV (reference sequence). Trimming cost V 1 base and J 0 bases, with 6 bases left between them. The CDR3 has 14 residues.

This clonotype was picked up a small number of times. CDR3 protein: CASSQDLAGYTGELFF. CDR3 nucleotides: TGCGCCAGCAGCCAAGATTTAGCGGGGTACACCGGGGAGCTGTTTTTT. V is TRBV4-1 and J is TRBJ2-2; 8 positions agree with TRBD2. Germline V gives CDR1 MGHRA, CDR2 YSYEKL. CDR3 length equals 16 residues. J lost 3 bases, V lost 0 bases, and 3 bases had no gene match.

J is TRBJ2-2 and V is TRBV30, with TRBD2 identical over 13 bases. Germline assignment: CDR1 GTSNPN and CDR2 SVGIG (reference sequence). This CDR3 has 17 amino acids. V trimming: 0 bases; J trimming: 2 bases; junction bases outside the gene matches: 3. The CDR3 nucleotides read TGTGCCTGGAGTGTACTAGCGGGAGGGCCTAACACCGGGGAGCTGTTTTTT. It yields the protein CAWSVLAGGPNTGELFF.

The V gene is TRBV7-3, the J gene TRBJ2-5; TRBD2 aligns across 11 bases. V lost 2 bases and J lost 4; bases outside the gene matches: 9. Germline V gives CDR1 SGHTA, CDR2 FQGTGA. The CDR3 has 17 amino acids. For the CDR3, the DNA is TGTGCCAGCAGCTTAGGTGGGACTAGCGGCCCCCTAGAGACCCAGTACTTC. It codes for CASSLGGTSGPLETQYF.

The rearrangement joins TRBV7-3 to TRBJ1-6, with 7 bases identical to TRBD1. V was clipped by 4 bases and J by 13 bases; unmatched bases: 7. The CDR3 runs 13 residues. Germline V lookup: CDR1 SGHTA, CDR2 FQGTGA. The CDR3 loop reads CASSSRQGRPLHF. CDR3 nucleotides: TGTGCCAGCAGCTCACGACAGGGTCGTCCCCTCCACTTT.